One and the same sample provided the 16 T cell receptor beta chains below, sequenced in a study of breast tumors, draining lymph nodes, adjacent tissues. TCRdb independently ran MiXCR on the multiplex PCR reads; one entry per CDR3 protein. The table records about 300,000 distinct CDR3 sequences, under 35% of them present only once. Breast cancer patients provided tissue from their axillary draining lymph nodes. Material: axillary lymph node tissue. The receptors shown here come from a female donor with breast cancer. Some clones in this sample may be carry-over from other donors' samples.

This rearrangement joins TRBV3-1 to TRBJ2-3, with D possibly matching TRBD2 (5 bases). In germline, CDR1 is LGHDT, CDR2 YNNKEL (reference sequence). The CDR3 runs to 16 residues. V was pared by 2 bases and J by 1 base, with 13 bases between. CDR3 residues: CASSQYTVGGTDTQYF. CDR3 DNA sequence: TGTGCCAGCAGCCAATATACTGTCGGGGGCACAGATACGCAGTATTTT.

As for this clonotype: One junction end disagrees with the germline gene, perhaps due to a read error. This chain uses TRBV10-3 with TRBJ1-2; D not certain. Germline V gives CDR1 ENHRY, CDR2 SYGVKD. The CDR3 extends over 16 amino acids. CDR3 in amino acids: CASSHDQGRPLSGYTF. The CDR3 DNA follows: TGTGCCAGCAGTCACGACCAAGGACGTCCCTTGTCCGGCTACACCTTC.

A word on this clonotype: No conserved phenylalanine or tryptophan is present at the end of the CDR3, so a read error is the likely explanation. The DNA is omitted, as the CDR3 cannot be located on it reliably, and the CDR3 follows TCRdb's listing. This chain joins TRBV4-2 and TRBJ2-3. Germline lookup yields CDR1 LGHNA and CDR2 YNFKEQ. The CDR3 sequence runs 12 residues, both termini included. CDR3: CASSQGSTLGDY.

About this clonotype itself: A much larger clone differs from this one at a single base, so this may be a read error. This chain connects TRBV6-1 to TRBJ2-6, with 7 positions matching TRBD2. The junction had 8 bases not matched to a gene; V was cut back by 8 bases and J by 1 base. Germline V gene sequence: CDR1 MNHNS, CDR2 SASEGT. This CDR3 has 16 amino acids. DNA for the CDR3: TGTGCCAGCGGTAGAGGACTAGTATCTGGGGCCAACGTCCTGACTTTC. This encodes CASGRGLVSGANVLTF.

The table lists this clonotype with many counts. A junction boundary mismatches the germline segment, possibly from a read error. This chain links TRBV6-5 with TRBJ2-2; D is undetermined. This CDR3 is built from 16 residues. The germline CDR1 and CDR2 sequences are MNHEY and SVGAGI. The CDR3 DNA reads as TGTGCCAGCAGTCACTCGTTCCGGCCTGAGACCGGGGAGCTGTTTTTT. It codes for CASSHSFRPETGELFF.

This CDR3 reads CASSMGQRDEQYF. The CDR3 region has the DNA TGTGCCAGCTCTATGGGACAGCGCGACGAGCAGTACTTC. J is TRBJ2-7 and V is TRBV18; 7 bases fit TRBD1. Trimming at V came to 6 bases and at J to 5 bases, leaving 7 bases not matched to a gene. The germline V gene encodes CDR1 KGHSH and CDR2 LQKENI. The CDR3 totals 13 residues.

This clonotype was detected a few times. This may arise from a read error, as a much more abundant clone is one base away. V and J are TRBV4-2 and TRBJ1-2, with D tentatively TRBD1 (5 bases). Trimming took off 0 bases at V and 2 bases at J, with 13 bases between the two ends. The germline V gene has CDR1 LGHNA and CDR2 YNFKEQ. This CDR3 region has 16 residues. The CDR3 reads CASSQDGARVNYGYTF. In DNA, the CDR3 is TGTGCCAGCAGCCAAGATGGGGCAAGGGTAAACTATGGCTACACCTTC.

In its sample, this clonotype was seen many times. V usage is TRBV29-1 and J usage is TRBJ2-3; D gene unclear. This CDR3 is 12 amino acids long. Germline V gene lookup returns CDR1 SQVTM and CDR2 ANQGSEA. The ends were cut back, 4 bases at V and 0 bases at J, with 5 bases in the middle. In DNA form, the CDR3 reads TGCAGCGTTGGTCGGAGCACAGATACGCAGTATTTT. This translates into CSVGRSTDTQYF.

The V call is TRBV28, the J call TRBJ1-2; D is ambiguous. The germline V gene encodes CDR1 MDHEN and CDR2 SYDVKM. The CDR3 spans 13 residues. The germline V and J ends were trimmed by 1 base and 4 bases, with 7 bases remaining between them. For the CDR3, the DNA is TGTGCCAGCAGTTTATCCGGGCCCTATGGCTACACCTTC. Translation: CASSLSGPYGYTF.

On this clonotype itself: A much larger clonotype is one base distant, so this may be a read error. The V and J genes are TRBV5-4 and TRBJ2-5; weak D call: TRBD1 (5 bases). Germline V gene lookup returns CDR1 SGHNT and CDR2 YYREEE (reference sequence). V lost 4 bases and J lost 6, with 19 bases in between. CDR3 length: 15 amino acids. The CDR3 nucleotides are TGTGCCAGCAGCGTGGCACAGGCGACGTTAAAGACCCAGTACTTC. This translates into CASSVAQATLKTQYF.

Turning to this clonotype: The junction departs from germline at one end; a sequencing error may be responsible. The gene calls are TRBV7-7 and TRBJ2-3, with 7 bases fitting TRBD2. Germline V gene sequence: CDR1 SSHAT, CDR2 FNYEAQ (reference sequence). The CDR3 extends over 17 amino acids. The CDR3 sequence is CASSPGAGANLTDTQYF. The CDR3 region has the DNA TGTGCTAGCAGTCCCGGGGCGGGAGCGAACCTCACAGATACGCAGTATTTT.

The table lists this clonotype with a few counts. V gene TRBV3-1 combines with J gene TRBJ2-7; D is perhaps TRBD2 (6 bases). Trimming cost V 4 bases and J 3 bases, with 10 bases left between them. Germline CDR1 is LGHDT and CDR2 is YNNKEL (reference sequence). This CDR3 comprises 13 residues. DNA of the CDR3: TGTGCCAGCAGCCGGTACGGGAGCTACGAGCAGTACTTC. This encodes CASSRYGSYEQYF.

At least ten counts were recorded for this clonotype. This sequence joins TRBV20-1 and TRBJ2-1, with TRBD1 matching over 8 bases. CDR3 length: 13 amino acids. Germline V gene data show CDR1 as DFQATT and CDR2 as SNEGSKA (reference sequence). Losses at the gene ends were 6 bases for V and 6 bases for J; bases not matched to a gene: 7. DNA of the CDR3: TGCAGTGCACCATCAGACAGGGGCAATGAGCAGTTCTTC. It yields the protein CSAPSDRGNEQFF.

This clonotype was observed a few times. J is TRBJ2-7 and V is TRBV6-5; D gene ambiguous. The CDR3 has 12 residues. The germline gives CDR1 MNHEY, CDR2 SVGAGI. V lost 8 bases, J lost 7 bases, and 15 bases lay in between. This CDR3 is CASVSPLGEQYF. CDR3 in DNA: TGTGCCAGCGTTTCTCCCCTTGGTGAGCAGTACTTC.

This clonotype showed up many times. The CDR3, as DNA: TGTGCCAGCAGAAAGGCGACGGCGGATACGCAGTATTTT. The encoded protein is CASRKATADTQYF. This chain links TRBV13 with TRBJ2-3; D uncertain. The CDR3 spans 13 residues. V lost 6 bases and J lost 6, with 13 bases in between. Germline values: CDR1 PRHDT, CDR2 FYEKMQ (reference sequence).

In its sample, this clonotype was seen many times. The chain combines TRBV13 with TRBJ1-6, with D possibly matching TRBD1 (5 bases). The V end lost 4 bases, the J end lost 6 bases, and 10 bases lay between the germline ends. Germline V CDR1 and CDR2: PRHDT, FYEKMQ (reference sequence). The CDR3 totals 14 residues. The CDR3 loop is CASSSGLVNSPLHF. The CDR3 region has the DNA TGTGCCAGCAGCTCGGGACTTGTTAATTCACCCCTCCACTTT.